The rows below give T cell receptor beta chains drawn from one sample of a study of blood T cell repertoires in COVID-19. The data were produced by immunoSEQ multiplex PCR, yet TCRdb's version contains in-frame clones alone and is incomplete. The sample carries under 300,000 clones, roughly 84% recorded once. Sample: peripheral blood. These receptors came from a woman aged 40 to 49 with active or convalescent COVID-19. The CDR3 runs from the conserved cysteine through the conserved F or W. Only part of the rows carry a size: once, few, many, or a class if the clone is expanded.

j_call: TRBJ1-6
v_call: TRBV6-5
clone_size: .
cdr3_aa: CASRRLEGNSPLHF

j_call: TRBJ1-2
v_call: TRBV19
clone_size: .
cdr3_aa: CASRLPGQGAGYTF

j_call: TRBJ2-3
v_call: TRBV25-1
clone_size: .
cdr3_aa: CASTPGDRLRMDTQYF

j_call: TRBJ2-3
v_call: TRBV7-3
clone_size: once
cdr3_aa: CASSPHRVDTQYF

j_call: TRBJ1-5
v_call: TRBV7-3
clone_size: .
cdr3_aa: CASSIGQGQPQHF

j_call: TRBJ1-2
v_call: TRBV7-9
clone_size: .
cdr3_aa: CASGGGQYYGYTF

j_call: TRBJ1-5
v_call: TRBV3-1/TRBV3-2
clone_size: .
cdr3_aa: CASSQEGGTANQPQHF

j_call: TRBJ2-7
v_call: TRBV5-5
clone_size: .
cdr3_aa: CASSWGDFYEQYF

j_call: TRBJ2-6
v_call: TRBV6-5
clone_size: .
cdr3_aa: CASSTRRSGANVLTF

j_call: TRBJ1-2
v_call: TRBV7-9
clone_size: .
cdr3_aa: CASTLRGGRGYTF

j_call: TRBJ2-2
v_call: TRBV2
clone_size: .
cdr3_aa: CASTNSRANTGELFF

j_call: TRBJ2-2
v_call: TRBV16
clone_size: .
cdr3_aa: CASSQSRGTGELFF

j_call: TRBJ2-5
v_call: TRBV4-1
clone_size: .
cdr3_aa: CASSLTGGKETQYF

j_call: TRBJ1-4
v_call: TRBV20-1
clone_size: .
cdr3_aa: CSVQGEEKLFF

j_call: TRBJ2-3
v_call: TRBV5-1
clone_size: .
cdr3_aa: CASSLEASGGSTQYF

j_call: TRBJ1-6
v_call: TRBV30
clone_size: .
cdr3_aa: CAWRLRGSSYNSPLHF

j_call: TRBJ1-5
v_call: TRBV19
clone_size: .
cdr3_aa: CASSVTGDNQPQHF

j_call: TRBJ1-3
v_call: TRBV12-5
clone_size: .
cdr3_aa: CASGWAGQDSSGNTIYF

j_call: TRBJ1-3
v_call: TRBV28
clone_size: .
cdr3_aa: CASTSGLRGRNTIYF

j_call: TRBJ2-5
v_call: TRBV27
clone_size: .
cdr3_aa: CASSSGTSMDQYF

j_call: TRBJ2-3
v_call: TRBV7-9
clone_size: .
cdr3_aa: CASSLTGTVADTQYF

j_call: TRBJ2-3
v_call: TRBV7-2
clone_size: .
cdr3_aa: CASSLGTHTDTQYF

j_call: TRBJ2-5
v_call: TRBV7-9
clone_size: .
cdr3_aa: CASSPEVLAEPQETQYF

j_call: TRBJ1-2
v_call: TRBV4-1
clone_size: .
cdr3_aa: CASSQGAGGNYGYTF

j_call: TRBJ1-5
v_call: TRBV28
clone_size: once
cdr3_aa: CASSQITQGFNQPQHF

j_call: TRBJ1-3
v_call: TRBV2
clone_size: .
cdr3_aa: CASRVGAGNTIYF

j_call: TRBJ2-1
v_call: TRBV24-1
clone_size: .
cdr3_aa: CATQQGYNEQFF

j_call: TRBJ1-1
v_call: TRBV9
clone_size: once
cdr3_aa: CASSVAGLGNTEAFF

j_call: TRBJ1-6
v_call: TRBV4-2
clone_size: once
cdr3_aa: CASSQGMQGLFAPLHF

j_call: TRBJ2-1
v_call: TRBV7-3
clone_size: .
cdr3_aa: CASSSRDRDPNEQFF

j_call: TRBJ2-1
v_call: TRBV19
clone_size: .
cdr3_aa: CASTPLRLAGLNEQFF

j_call: TRBJ1-3
v_call: TRBV29-1
clone_size: .
cdr3_aa: CSAAGDYTGNTIYF

j_call: TRBJ1-6
v_call: TRBV7-3
clone_size: .
cdr3_aa: CASSLFSDSPLHF

j_call: TRBJ1-2
v_call: TRBV5-3
clone_size: .
cdr3_aa: CARSLNRTGAAPGGYTF

j_call: TRBJ1-1
v_call: TRBV23-1
clone_size: .
cdr3_aa: CASSLWGQMNTEAFF

j_call: TRBJ1-2
v_call: TRBV29-1
clone_size: .
cdr3_aa: CSVLTGIDYGYTF

j_call: TRBJ1-1
v_call: TRBV25-1
clone_size: .
cdr3_aa: CASRETGEAFF

j_call: TRBJ1-6
v_call: TRBV4-1
clone_size: .
cdr3_aa: CASSQDLMVGTGNSPLHF

j_call: TRBJ1-4
v_call: TRBV28
clone_size: .
cdr3_aa: CASSSPPLDEKLFF

j_call: TRBJ1-1
v_call: TRBV5-6
clone_size: .
cdr3_aa: CASSLGRGTEAFF

j_call: TRBJ1-3
v_call: TRBV6-5
clone_size: .
cdr3_aa: CASTAGLSGNTIYF

j_call: TRBJ1-2
v_call: TRBV5-4
clone_size: once
cdr3_aa: CASSSGQGTYGYTF

j_call: TRBJ1-3
v_call: TRBV29-1
clone_size: .
cdr3_aa: CSASGTEVSGNTIYF

j_call: TRBJ2-2
v_call: TRBV4-1
clone_size: .
cdr3_aa: CASSQPTGARTGELFF

j_call: TRBJ1-2
v_call: TRBV18
clone_size: once
cdr3_aa: CASSQAILLSSYGYTF

j_call: TRBJ1-1
v_call: TRBV12-3/TRBV12-4
clone_size: .
cdr3_aa: CASSWAENTEAFF

j_call: TRBJ1-4
v_call: TRBV19
clone_size: few
cdr3_aa: CASSRWTGTATNEKLFF

j_call: TRBJ1-3
v_call: TRBV7-2
clone_size: .
cdr3_aa: CASSWELGVPGNTIYF

j_call: TRBJ1-6
v_call: TRBV28
clone_size: .
cdr3_aa: CASTQGNPGQALHF

j_call: TRBJ2-5
v_call: TRBV5-4
clone_size: once
cdr3_aa: CASSPTSGRAQTQYF